This TCR beta chain was recovered during a study of blood T cell repertoires in COVID-19. Across the whole study: PBMCs, B-cell-depleted T cells, or T cells provided the cDNA or gDNA that made up the material.

Profiling relied on immunoSEQ multiplex PCR, and the TCRdb table lists in-frame clones only, not all of them. Of a few hundred thousand clones in the sample, 70% to 90% are singletons; the top ten hold over 2%. Germline CDR1 SGHVS, CDR2 FQNEAQ. Trimming removed 5 bases from V and 4 bases from J; junction bases left unmatched: 13. The CDR3 extends over 16 amino acids. The V call is TRBV7-8, the J call TRBJ1-2; 7 bases fit TRBD1. Sequencing was performed on PBMCs or T cells enriched from blood (not recorded which). This sequence originates from a young man who had recovered from COVID-19. The CDR3 loop is CASSPNPDRRSYGYTF. The DNA of the CDR3 is TGTGCCAGCAGCCCAAACCCGGACAGGAGATCCTATGGCTACACCTTC.